This TCR beta chain appears in the sequencing data of a study of metastatic and nonmetastatic thyroid tumors. TCRdb re-called clones from the PCR reads using MiXCR. The table has around 26,000 clones, roughly 20% seen once. Each patient went into thyroid surgery without having received any treatment. Germline lookup yields CDR1 SGHAT and CDR2 FQDESV (reference sequence). This CDR3 is built from 15 residues. V shed 5 bases and J 2 bases; nucleotides not matched to a gene: 5. This chain links TRBV11-1 with TRBJ1-3, with 8 positions matching TRBD1. The receptor's source is a female donor with papillary thyroid cancer or a benign thyroid nodule (not recorded which). Some clones in this sample may be carry-over from other donors' samples. The material sequenced was adjacent normal tissue. The CDR3, as DNA: TGTGCCAGCAGCAAGACAGGGGAAACTGGAAACACCATATATTTT. As protein: CASSKTGETGNTIYF.